The TCR beta chain under discussion was sequenced for a study of blood T cell repertoires in COVID-19. Recruitment covered over 20 US areas and drew participants whose ages spanned roughly 18 to 90 years. This CDR3 has 16 amino acids. V lost 3 bases to trimming and J lost 0 bases; unmatched junction nucleotides: 7. CDR1 and CDR2 (germline): SGHTA, FQGTGA. Sequenced by immunoSEQ multiplex PCR; TCRdb stores in-frame clones only, minus some. The sample records 200,000 to 250,000 clones, over 75% being singletons. The sequencing input was PBMCs or T cells enriched from blood (not recorded which). The chain has TRBV7-3 and TRBJ1-1; 7 bases are a match to TRBD1. This TCR was sampled from a woman aged 60-75 years who had recovered from COVID-19. The CDR3 loop is CASSLSPTGLNTEAFF. The DNA for the CDR3 is TGTGCCAGCAGCTTGTCCCCGACAGGGTTGAACACTGAAGCTTTCTTT.